This T cell receptor (beta chain) originates from a study of T cells in Graves' hyperthyroidism and ophthalmopathy. Turning to the study itself: The blood sample was taken at first diagnosis, before treatment began.

There are many counts of this clonotype. Its antigen is still unknown. The CDR3 loop spans 16 amino acids. V lost 4 bases, J lost 3 bases, and 19 bases lay in between. CDR1 is MNHEY and CDR2 is SMNVEV in the germline V gene (reference sequence). Using RNA transcripts as the source, TCR beta CDR3 regions were amplified. The HTBI set primed first-round TCR CDR3 RT-PCR. TCRdb reprocessed the multiplex PCR reads via MiXCR and lists one record per CDR3 protein. There are about 690,000 distinct CDR3 sequences in the sample; 17% occur only once, and around a sixth lies in the top ten. Hyperthyroidism, newly diagnosed and lasting under 2 months, affected patients aged 18 to 65. Findings and limits, study-wide: A model of 13 V-J features distinguished ophthalmopathy from stable hyperthyroidism.

The chain uses TRBV27 and TRBJ2-7, with D perhaps matching TRBD1 or TRBD2 (5 bases each). Source material: blood. The clonotype comes from a man aged 50-59 years with Graves' hyperthyroidism. The CDR3 bases are TGTGCCAGCAGTTCGGGGCCCCCAACCAGCATCTACGAGCAGTACTTC. Encoded protein: CASSSGPPTSIYEQYF.